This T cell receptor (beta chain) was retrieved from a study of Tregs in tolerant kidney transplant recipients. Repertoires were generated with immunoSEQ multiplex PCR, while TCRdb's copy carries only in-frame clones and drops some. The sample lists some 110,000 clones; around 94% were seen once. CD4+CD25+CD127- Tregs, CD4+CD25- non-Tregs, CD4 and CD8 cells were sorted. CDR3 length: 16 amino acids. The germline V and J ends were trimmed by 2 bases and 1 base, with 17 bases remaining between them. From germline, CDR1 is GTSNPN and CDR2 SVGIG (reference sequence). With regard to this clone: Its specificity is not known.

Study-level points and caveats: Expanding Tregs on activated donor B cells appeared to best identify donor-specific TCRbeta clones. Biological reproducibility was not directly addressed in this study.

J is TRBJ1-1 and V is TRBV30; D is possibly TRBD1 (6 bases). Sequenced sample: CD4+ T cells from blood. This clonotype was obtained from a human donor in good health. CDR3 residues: CAWSPLYGQKNTEAFF. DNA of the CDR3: TGTGCCTGGAGTCCCCTTTACGGACAGAAGAACACTGAAGCTTTCTTT. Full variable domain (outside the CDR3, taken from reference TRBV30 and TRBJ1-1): SQTIHQWPATLVQPVGSPLSLECTVEGTSNPNLYWYRQAAGRGLQLLFYSVGIGQISSEVPQNLSASRPQDRQFILSSKKLLLSDSGFYLCAWSPLYGQKNTEAFFGQGTRLTVV.